These 13 T cell receptor beta chains came from one sample sequenced in a study of blood T cell repertoires in COVID-19. Using immunoSEQ multiplex PCR, the repertoire was profiled, and TCRdb retains in-frame clones only, with some absent. There are some 210,000 clones in the sample; 82% occur only once, and less than 15% lies in the top ten. Sequencing was carried out using peripheral blood. These receptors were collected from a woman between 40 and 50 years old with acute or convalescent COVID-19.

The rearrangement uses TRBV24-1 and TRBJ2-1, with 10 positions matching TRBD2. Per the germline V gene, CDR1 is KGHDR and CDR2 is SFDVKD. Trimming removed 3 bases from V and 1 base from J; junction bases left unmatched: 2. The CDR3 has 16 residues. CDR3 DNA: TGTGCCACCAGTGATACTAGCGGGATGTCCTACAATGAGCAGTTCTTC. Encoded protein: CATSDTSGMSYNEQFF.

This chain connects TRBV6-6 to TRBJ1-2; unclear D gene. Trimming took off 2 bases at V and 3 bases at J, with 13 bases between the two ends. Germline V gene data show CDR1 as MNHNY and CDR2 as SVGAGI (reference sequence). The CDR3 is 15 residues long. CDR3 DNA: TGTGCCAGCAGTTACAAAGATTTGAGGCACTATGGCTACACCTTC. Protein sequence: CASSYKDLRHYGYTF.

The V gene is TRBV3-1 (or the pseudogene TRBV3-2), the J gene TRBJ2-3; D ambiguous. The V gene's germline CDR1 is LGHDT and CDR2 YNNKEL (reference sequence). V was cut by 4 bases and J by 3 bases, with 8 bases left in between. CDR3 length: 13 residues. The CDR3 nucleotides read TGTGCCAGCAGCCGAGCGCGAACAGATACGCAGTATTTT. Translating it yields CASSRARTDTQYF.

The chain combines TRBV6-2 or TRBV6-3 with TRBJ2-7; 12 nucleotides line up with TRBD2. The CDR3 contains 18 residues. Per the germline V gene, CDR1 is MNHEY and CDR2 is SVGEGT. After removal of 2 bases from V and 5 bases from J, the junction contained 13 bases not matched to a gene. CDR3 nucleotides: TGTGCCAGCAGTTACCGGCTAGCGGGAGGGCCCTCGAGAGACGAGCAGTACTTC. Its translation is CASSYRLAGGPSRDEQYF.

This clone was observed a single time. The chain couples TRBV29-1 to TRBJ2-1; 7 bases are shared with TRBD2. The germline gives CDR1 SQVTM, CDR2 ANQGSEA. With 0 bases clipped from V and 7 bases from J, the junction kept 6 bases outside the gene matches. This CDR3 comprises 14 residues. Written as DNA, the CDR3 is TGCAGCGTTGAAGAAGTCGGTAGCGGGAATGAGCAGTTCTTC. Its translation is CSVEEVGSGNEQFF.

The V call is TRBV27, the J call TRBJ1-5; the match to TRBD1 covers 9 bases. The CDR3 runs to 18 residues. CDR1 is MNHEY, CDR2 SMNVEV, per germline (reference sequence). Losses at the gene ends were 0 bases for V and 0 bases for J; bases not matched to a gene: 6. CDR3 loop: CASSLSYRGLHSNQPQHF. In DNA, the CDR3 is TGTGCCAGCAGTTTATCGTACAGGGGGCTTCATAGCAATCAGCCCCAGCATTTT.

The rearrangement links TRBV12-3 or TRBV12-4 to TRBJ2-4, with D tentatively TRBD2 (5 bases). Trimming pared 5 bases from V and 15 bases from J, leaving 17 bases between. There are 12 residues in the CDR3. CDR3 sequence reads: CASSPPGPGRYF. In nucleotides, the CDR3 is TGTGCCAGCAGTCCCCCTGGACCGGGAAGGTACTTC.

The rearrangement joins TRBV28 to TRBJ2-5; 12 nucleotides match TRBD1. Trimming took 4 bases from V and 5 from J; bases not matched to a gene: 17. The CDR3 is 19 residues long. Germline CDR1 MDHEN, CDR2 SYDVKM. The CDR3 DNA reads as TGTGCCAGCAGTTCCCCGGGACAGGGGGCCGCGAACTGGGTGGAGACCCAGTACTTC. Residues: CASSSPGQGAANWVETQYF.

This clone was detected once. The chain has TRBV10-3 and TRBJ2-3; 9 nucleotides match TRBD2. The CDR3 is 14 residues long. Germline assignment: CDR1 ENHRY and CDR2 SYGVKD. V shed 10 bases, J shed 2 bases, and the junction held 7 bases outside the gene matches. CDR3 amino acids: CATWASGNTDTQYF. The CDR3 DNA reads as TGTGCCACCTGGGCTAGCGGGAACACAGATACGCAGTATTTT.

The chain employs TRBV3-1 (or the pseudogene TRBV3-2) and TRBJ2-1; 7 bases line up with TRBD1. This CDR3 spans 13 amino acids. V gave up 4 bases and J gave up 10 bases; unmatched junction bases: 7. From germline, CDR1 is LGHDT and CDR2 YNNKEL (reference sequence). The CDR3 DNA reads TGTGCCAGCAGCCTCCGACAGGGCTGGGAGCAGTTCTTC. Protein sequence: CASSLRQGWEQFF.

The rearrangement links TRBV18 to TRBJ2-5, with D uncertain. V dropped 2 bases and J dropped 3 bases, with 7 bases sitting between them. There are 13 residues in the CDR3. Germline V CDR1 and CDR2: KGHSH, LQKENI. CDR3 residues: CASSPMQEETQYF. The CDR3 DNA is TGTGCCAGCTCACCAATGCAGGAAGAGACCCAGTACTTC.

The V and J genes are TRBV12-5 and TRBJ1-4; 8 bases align to TRBD1. The ends lost 4 bases at V and 7 bases at J; junction bases unmatched: 5. From germline, CDR1 is LGHNT and CDR2 FRNRAP. The CDR3 is made up of 14 amino acids. The CDR3 sequence is CASGSDREGEKLFF. Written as DNA, the CDR3 is TGTGCTAGTGGTTCGGACAGGGAGGGTGAAAAACTGTTTTTT. The whole variable domain, filled in from reference TRBV12-5 and TRBJ1-4, reads DARVTQTPRHKVTEMGQEVTMRCQPILGHNTVFWYRQTMMQGLELLAYFRNRAPLDDSGMPKDRFSAEMPDATLATLKIQPSEPRDSAVYFCASGSDREGEKLFFGSGTQLSVL.

V usage is TRBV4-3 and J usage is TRBJ2-1; 9 nucleotides align to TRBD2. Trimming at V came to 4 bases and at J to 2 bases, leaving 6 bases not matched to a gene. CDR3 length equals 16 residues. The germline gives CDR1 LGHNA, CDR2 YSLEER. This CDR3 is CASSRTLAGAYNEQFF. Here the CDR3 DNA reads TGCGCCAGCAGCCGAACCTTAGCGGGAGCCTACAATGAGCAGTTCTTC.